This entry describes one TCR beta chain. The data stem from a study of technical replicates of blood from a handful of donors. After removal of 6 bases from V and 5 bases from J, the junction contained 5 bases not matched to a gene. The germline V gene encodes CDR1 SNHLY and CDR2 FYNNEI. This CDR3 has 15 amino acids. The data were produced by immunoSEQ multiplex PCR, yet TCRdb's version contains in-frame clones alone and is incomplete. The sample has fewer than 60,000 clones; roughly 96% are singletons. The sequence was obtained from a human donor in good health. Some clones in this sample may be carry-over from other donors' samples. The chain carries TRBV2 and TRBJ1-6; 9 bases agree with TRBD1. The sample was PBMCs. The CDR3 sequence is CASRLGQGNNSPLHF. The CDR3 coding sequence is TGTGCCAGCAGACTGGGACAGGGCAATAATTCACCCCTCCACTTT.